Following are 31 T cell receptor beta chains from one sample sequenced in a study of T cell changes during pregnancy in multiple sclerosis. Sequenced by immunoSEQ multiplex PCR; TCRdb stores in-frame clones only, minus some. The sample lists some 27,000 clones; roughly nine tenths were seen once. Source: CD4+ T cells from peripheral blood mononuclear cells, taken in the second trimester of pregnancy. These receptors came from a female donor with multiple sclerosis, enrolled in a pregnancy study.

The chain joins TRBV2 to TRBJ1-6, with D perhaps TRBD1 (5 bases). This CDR3 contains 15 residues. V was pared by 4 bases and J by 9 bases, with 16 bases between. Germline CDR1 is SNHLY and CDR2 is FYNNEI. The CDR3, as DNA: TGTGCCAGCAGTGGGGGTTCGCAGGGAATTTCACCCCTCCACTTT. This translates into CASSGGSQGISPLHF.

J is TRBJ2-5 and V is TRBV10-2; D perhaps matches TRBD2 (5 bases). The CDR3 has 14 amino acids. Germline V gives CDR1 WSHSY, CDR2 SAAADI. V was trimmed by 6 bases and J by 3 bases, leaving 14 bases between them. CDR3 amino acids: CASRDWSGKETQYF. The DNA of the CDR3 is TGCGCCAGCAGGGACTGGTCCGGCAAAGAGACCCAGTACTTC.

This chain connects TRBV18 to TRBJ1-1; weak D call: TRBD1 (6 bases). The germline V gene has CDR1 KGHSH and CDR2 LQKENI. V dropped 3 bases and J dropped 3 bases, with 17 bases sitting between them. CDR3 length: 16 residues. CDR3 sequence reads: CASSPGGAQADTEAFF. CDR3 sequence (DNA): TGTGCCAGCTCACCGGGGGGGGCTCAGGCTGACACTGAAGCTTTCTTT.

CDR3 amino acids: CSAKMTGTDTF. The CDR3, as DNA: TGCAGCGCAAAGATGACAGGGACGGACACCTTC. The genes are TRBV29-1 and TRBJ1-2, with 7 bases fitting TRBD1. In germline, CDR1 is SQVTM, CDR2 ANQGSEA. The CDR3 extends over 11 amino acids. J was trimmed by 12 bases and V by 7 bases; bases with no gene match: 11. The full variable domain, in which reference TRBV29-1 and TRBJ1-2 provide the parts outside the CDR3, is SAVISQKPSRDICQRGTSLTIQCQVDSQVTMMFWYRQQPGQSLTLIATANQGSEATYESGFVIDKFPISRPNLTFSTLTVSNMSPEDSSIYLCSAKMTGTDTFGSGTRLTVV.

The chain is built from TRBV7-9 and TRBJ1-2; D not resolved. The V gene lost 1 base and the J gene lost 7 bases, with 13 bases spanning the gap. The CDR3 contains 14 residues. CDR1 and CDR2 from the germline V gene are SEHNR and FQNEAQ (reference sequence). The CDR3 protein is CASSLVGRTAGYTF. CDR3 DNA sequence: TGTGCCAGCAGCTTAGTGGGGAGAACGGCTGGCTACACCTTC.

The V call is TRBV7-3, the J call TRBJ2-5, with 8 bases aligning to TRBD1. The length of the CDR3 is 13 residues. V shed 3 bases, J shed 4 bases, and the junction held 1 base outside the gene matches. Germline V lookup: CDR1 SGHTA, CDR2 FQGTGA. The CDR3 DNA is TGTGCCAGCAGCTTCGGACAGGGAGAGACCCAGTACTTC. Amino acid sequence: CASSFGQGETQYF.

This clone has a single count. This rearrangement joins TRBV2 to TRBJ1-3; D remains unclear. This CDR3 has 14 residues. Trimming shortened V by 6 bases and J by 3 bases, and 12 bases separated the two germline ends. Per the germline V gene, CDR1 is SNHLY and CDR2 is FYNNEI. CDR3 protein: CASRRTMSGNTIYF. The CDR3 DNA follows: TGTGCCAGCAGACGTACTATGAGTGGAAACACCATATATTTT.

The CDR3: CASGVSGGYEQYF. CDR3 in DNA: TGTGCTAGTGGTGTGAGCGGGGGCTACGAGCAGTACTTC. The chain has TRBV12-5 and TRBJ2-7; the match to TRBD2 covers 8 bases. With 5 bases clipped from V and 3 bases from J, the junction kept 3 bases outside the gene matches. This CDR3 comprises 13 residues. Germline CDR1 LGHNT, CDR2 FRNRAP.

This clone has just a few counts. The chain couples TRBV10-1 to TRBJ1-5, with D unresolved. The CDR3 contains 8 residues. Germline V gene lookup returns CDR1 WNHNN and CDR2 SYGVQD (reference sequence). CDR3 sequence (DNA): TGCGCGAGGCAGCCCCAGCATTTT. Translated, it gives CARQPQHF.

This clone was seen a handful of times. V is TRBV5-1 and J is TRBJ2-1; D gene unclear. The germline V gene has CDR1 SGHRS and CDR2 YFSETQ. The CDR3 is 14 amino acids. V was shortened by 0 bases and J by 9 bases, with 13 bases between the two germline ends. CDR3 in DNA: TGCGCCAGCAGCTTGGGCTATGCGGTCTCTGAGCAGTTCTTC. Translation gives CASSLGYAVSEQFF.

This clone has just a few counts. The chain employs TRBV5-1 and TRBJ2-7, with 8 bases lining up with TRBD1. The V segment lost 4 bases and the J segment 6 bases; nucleotides outside the gene matches: 9. Germline CDR1 SGHRS, CDR2 YFSETQ. CDR3 length: 14 residues. CDR3 nucleotide sequence: TGCGCCAGCAGCCCCGGGACAGGTTTCTCCGAGCAGTACTTC. It specifies CASSPGTGFSEQYF.

The chain uses TRBV19 and TRBJ1-1, with 7 bases lining up with TRBD1. CDR3 length: 16 residues. Per the germline V gene, CDR1 is LNHDA and CDR2 is SQIVND (reference sequence). V was pared by 4 bases and J by 9 bases, with 17 bases of the junction left unmatched. This chain's CDR3 is CASSKGFDREGNKAFF. The CDR3, as DNA: TGTGCCAGTAGTAAGGGCTTTGACAGGGAAGGTAATAAAGCTTTCTTT.

This chain links TRBV28 with TRBJ2-7; D perhaps matches TRBD2 (6 bases). The CDR3 runs to 14 residues. The germline CDR1 and CDR2 sequences are MDHEN and SYDVKM. V dropped 7 bases and J dropped 1 base, with 14 bases sitting between them. The CDR3 loop reads CASILAGTSYEQYF. CDR3 nucleotide sequence: TGTGCCAGCATCTTAGCAGGGACTTCCTACGAGCAGTACTTC.

The chain recombines TRBV5-1 with TRBJ2-7; no reliable D call. Germline values: CDR1 SGHRS, CDR2 YFSETQ. The V and J ends lost 3 bases and 6 bases respectively, with 13 bases between them. The CDR3 consists of 13 residues. The CDR3 reads CASSSGSPREQYF. CDR3 DNA: TGCGCCAGCAGCTCCGGGTCCCCTCGCGAGCAGTACTTC.

The chain employs TRBV7-2 and TRBJ1-2; D remains unclear. V lost 1 base and J 8 bases, leaving 14 bases between the germline ends. CDR3 size: 14 residues. The germline gives CDR1 SGHTA, CDR2 FQGNSA. This chain's CDR3 is CASSLGGYAGGYTF. CDR3 nucleotides: TGTGCCAGCAGCTTAGGAGGTTACGCGGGCGGCTACACCTTC.

V usage is TRBV11-2 and J usage is TRBJ1-4, with 9 bases aligning to TRBD1. Germline assignment: CDR1 SGHAT and CDR2 FQNNGV. The V and J ends lost 6 bases and 3 bases, in that order; junction bases with no gene match: 11. The CDR3 runs 17 residues. The CDR3 is CASRFGPRDRANEKLFF. In DNA form, the CDR3 reads TGTGCCAGCAGATTTGGCCCCCGGGACAGGGCTAATGAAAAACTGTTTTTT.

This chain joins TRBV29-1 and TRBJ1-1, with 7 bases that match TRBD1. The length of the CDR3 is 15 residues. CDR1 and CDR2 from the germline V gene are SQVTM and ANQGSEA. J lost 0 bases, V lost 7 bases, and 11 bases had no gene match. DNA for the CDR3: TGCAGCGCCCGACAGGGCTGGGGGATGAACACTGAAGCTTTCTTT. This codes for CSARQGWGMNTEAFF.

The gene calls are TRBV4-3 and TRBJ1-6; 7 bases line up with TRBD1. The germline V gene has CDR1 LGHNA and CDR2 YSLEER. The V gene end was trimmed by 8 bases and the J gene end by 9 bases; junction bases not matched to a gene: 13. The CDR3 is made up of 15 amino acids. The CDR3 sequence: CASGLTDGDSSPLHF. The CDR3 region has the DNA TGCGCCAGCGGGCTCACGGACGGGGACAGTTCACCCCTCCACTTT.

This CDR3 reads CASSIVGGQRNSPLHF. CDR3 DNA: TGTGCCAGTAGTATAGTCGGGGGACAGCGTAATTCACCCCTCCACTTT. J is TRBJ1-6 and V is TRBV19; 7 bases are shared with TRBD1. There are 16 residues in the CDR3. The V and J ends lost 1 base and 6 bases, in that order; junction bases with no gene match: 6. The germline V gene encodes CDR1 LNHDA and CDR2 SQIVND (reference sequence).

This clone came up a few times. The rearrangement joins TRBV18 to TRBJ1-6; 8 bases are shared with TRBD1. The V segment lost 2 bases and the J segment 10 bases; nucleotides outside the gene matches: 10. The CDR3 has 16 amino acids. Germline V lookup: CDR1 KGHSH, CDR2 LQKENI. CDR3 DNA: TGTGCCAGCTCACCATTACCGACAGGGGACGGCTCACCCCTCCACTTT. The encoded protein is CASSPLPTGDGSPLHF.

This clone was detected only a few times. V is TRBV11-2 and J is TRBJ2-1, with 7 positions matching TRBD1. The CDR3 is made up of 19 amino acids. The germline CDR1 and CDR2 sequences are SGHAT and FQNNGV. Losses at the gene ends were 3 bases for V and 4 bases for J; bases not matched to a gene: 18. CDR3 loop: CASSLGRKEAGGSYNEQFF. The CDR3 DNA follows: TGTGCCAGCAGCTTGGGTAGGAAGGAAGCAGGGGGTTCGTACAATGAGCAGTTCTTC.

The chain links TRBV18 to TRBJ2-1, with 7 bases identical to TRBD1. The CDR3 contains 13 residues. After removal of 2 bases from V and 6 bases from J, the junction contained 1 base not matched to a gene. CDR1 is KGHSH, CDR2 LQKENI, per germline. Here the CDR3 reads CASSPGTANEQFF. The CDR3 nucleotides read TGTGCCAGCTCACCAGGGACAGCCAATGAGCAGTTCTTC.

V is TRBV30 and J is TRBJ1-2; no clear D gene. CDR1 is GTSNPN, CDR2 SVGIG, per germline (reference sequence). V was clipped by 0 bases and J by 0 bases, with 8 bases between them. There are 14 residues in the CDR3. CDR3 sequence reads: CAWSVLIANYGYTF. The CDR3 DNA reads as TGTGCCTGGAGTGTTCTGATAGCTAACTATGGCTACACCTTC.

The chain combines TRBV14 with TRBJ2-2, with a tentative D call TRBD1 (6 bases). Trimming cost V 3 bases and J 4 bases, with 15 bases left between them. Germline values: CDR1 SGHDN, CDR2 FVKESK. The CDR3 runs to 16 residues. In DNA form, the CDR3 reads TGTGCCAGCAGCCACTCCTGGGGGCGCGGCACCGGGGAGCTGTTTTTT. Residues: CASSHSWGRGTGELFF.

The rearrangement uses TRBV4-3 and TRBJ1-5; 9 bases map to TRBD1. V lost 0 bases to trimming and J lost 0 bases; unmatched junction nucleotides: 9. This CDR3 has 19 amino acids. Per the germline V gene, CDR1 is LGHNA and CDR2 is YSLEER. The CDR3 region has the DNA TGCGCCAGCAGCCAAGATGCCGGGACAGGGAATCCTAGCAATCAGCCCCAGCATTTT. It specifies CASSQDAGTGNPSNQPQHF.

The rearrangement joins TRBV19 to TRBJ2-1; tentatively, D is TRBD1 (7 bases). The CDR3 totals 16 residues. Trimming stripped 9 bases from V and 4 bases from J, with 22 bases between. Germline V gene data show CDR1 as LNHDA and CDR2 as SQIVND (reference sequence). CDR3 sequence reads: CASGAGTGVSYNEQFF. In DNA form, the CDR3 reads TGTGCCAGCGGAGCGGGCACAGGGGTCTCGTACAATGAGCAGTTCTTC.

The rearrangement links TRBV10-3 to TRBJ1-5; TRBD1 agrees at 9 bases. The CDR3 consists of 13 residues. V shed 6 bases and J 9 bases; nucleotides not matched to a gene: 6. CDR1 is ENHRY and CDR2 is SYGVKD in the germline V gene. CDR3 bases: TGTGCCATCAGCCCGGGACAGGGCCCGCCCCAGCATTTT. Amino acid sequence: CAISPGQGPPQHF.

The chain couples TRBV30 to TRBJ2-3; tentative D call: TRBD2 (6 bases). The germline V gene encodes CDR1 GTSNPN and CDR2 SVGIG (reference sequence). The CDR3 runs to 13 residues. V lost 0 bases and J 4 bases, leaving 8 bases between the germline ends. For the CDR3, the DNA is TGTGCCTGGAGTGTACGGAGGGCAGATACGCAGTATTTT. The encoded protein is CAWSVRRADTQYF. The full variable domain, completed using reference TRBV30 and TRBJ2-3, is SQTIHQWPATLVQPVGSPLSLECTVEGTSNPNLYWYRQAAGRGLQLLFYSVGIGQISSEVPQNLSASRPQDRQFILSSKKLLLSDSGFYLCAWSVRRADTQYFGPGTRLTVL.

The chain links TRBV18 to TRBJ1-1; D is perhaps TRBD1 (5 bases). This CDR3 contains 14 residues. V was pared by 6 bases and J by 1 base, with 12 bases between. In germline, CDR1 is KGHSH, CDR2 LQKENI. CDR3 DNA: TGTGCCAGCTCCCCCGTGGGGGGGAACACTGAAGCTTTCTTT. This sequence encodes CASSPVGGNTEAFF.

The gene calls are TRBV9 and TRBJ1-2; D possibly corresponds to TRBD1 (5 bases). The CDR3 is 16 residues long. Between the trimmed V and J ends, which lost 3 bases and 1 base, there was a span of 16 bases. The germline V gene has CDR1 SGDLS and CDR2 YYNGEE. CDR3 sequence: CASSDGHQGLNYGYTF. The CDR3 DNA reads as TGTGCCAGCAGCGACGGGCATCAGGGACTTAACTATGGCTACACCTTC.

This clone came up once. The J gene is TRBJ1-3, the V gene TRBV28; D is unresolved. CDR3 length: 18 residues. Germline V gene lookup returns CDR1 MDHEN and CDR2 SYDVKM. The V and J ends lost 4 bases and 0 bases respectively, with 19 bases between them. CDR3 loop: CASSSLGRIDPSGNTIYF. The CDR3, as DNA: TGTGCCAGCAGTTCTCTCGGGAGGATCGACCCCTCTGGAAACACCATATATTTT.